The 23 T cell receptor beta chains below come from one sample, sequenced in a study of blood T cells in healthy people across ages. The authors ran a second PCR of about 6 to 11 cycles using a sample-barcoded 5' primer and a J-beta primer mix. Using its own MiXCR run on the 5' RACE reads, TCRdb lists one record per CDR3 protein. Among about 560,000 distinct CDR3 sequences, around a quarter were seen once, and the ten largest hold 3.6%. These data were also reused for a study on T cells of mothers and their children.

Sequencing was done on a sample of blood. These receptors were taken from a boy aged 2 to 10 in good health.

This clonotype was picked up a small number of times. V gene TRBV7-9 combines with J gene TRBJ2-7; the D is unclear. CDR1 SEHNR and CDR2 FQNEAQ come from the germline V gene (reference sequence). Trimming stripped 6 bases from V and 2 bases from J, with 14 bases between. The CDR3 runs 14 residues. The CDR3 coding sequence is TGTGCCAGCAGTCAACTGATCCCTACCTACGAGCAGTACTTC. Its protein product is CASSQLIPTYEQYF.

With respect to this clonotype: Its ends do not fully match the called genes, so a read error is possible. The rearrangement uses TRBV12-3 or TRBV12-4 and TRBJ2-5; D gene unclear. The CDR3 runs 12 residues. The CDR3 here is CANSLHQETQYF. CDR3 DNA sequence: TGTGCCAACAGTTTACACCAAGAGACCCAGTACTTC.

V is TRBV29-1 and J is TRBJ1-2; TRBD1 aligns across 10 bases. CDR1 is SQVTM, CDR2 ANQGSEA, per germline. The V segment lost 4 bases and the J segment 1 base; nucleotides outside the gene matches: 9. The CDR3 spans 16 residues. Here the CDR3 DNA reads TGCAGCGTTGCCGGGACAGGGGTCTATCTTAACTATGGCTACACCTTC. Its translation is CSVAGTGVYLNYGYTF.

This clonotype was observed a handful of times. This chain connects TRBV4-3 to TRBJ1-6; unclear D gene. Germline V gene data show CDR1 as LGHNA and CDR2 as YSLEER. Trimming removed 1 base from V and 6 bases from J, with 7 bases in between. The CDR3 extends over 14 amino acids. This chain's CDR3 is CASSQGGGNSPLHF. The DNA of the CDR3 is TGCGCCAGCAGCCAAGGTGGAGGTAATTCACCCCTCCACTTT.

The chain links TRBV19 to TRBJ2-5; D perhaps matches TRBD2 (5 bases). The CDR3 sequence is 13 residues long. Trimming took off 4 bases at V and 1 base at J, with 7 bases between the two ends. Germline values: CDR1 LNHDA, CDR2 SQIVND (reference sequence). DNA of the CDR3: TGTGCCAGTAGTACTGGACTCCAAGAGACCCAGTACTTC. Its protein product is CASSTGLQETQYF.

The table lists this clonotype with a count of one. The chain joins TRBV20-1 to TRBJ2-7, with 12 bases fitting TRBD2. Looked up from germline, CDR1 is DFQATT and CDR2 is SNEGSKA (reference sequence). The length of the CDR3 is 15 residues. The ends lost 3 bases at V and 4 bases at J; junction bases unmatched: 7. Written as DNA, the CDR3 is TGCAGTGCTAGGTCTCTGACTAGCGGGAGTTACGAGCAGTACTTC. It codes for CSARSLTSGSYEQYF.

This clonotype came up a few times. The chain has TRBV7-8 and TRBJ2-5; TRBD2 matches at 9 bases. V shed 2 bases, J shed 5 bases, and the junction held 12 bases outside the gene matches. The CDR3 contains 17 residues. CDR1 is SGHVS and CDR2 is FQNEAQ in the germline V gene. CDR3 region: CASSLPPSGRSQETQYF. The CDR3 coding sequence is TGTGCCAGCAGCTTACCCCCCAGCGGGAGGTCCCAGGAGACCCAGTACTTC.

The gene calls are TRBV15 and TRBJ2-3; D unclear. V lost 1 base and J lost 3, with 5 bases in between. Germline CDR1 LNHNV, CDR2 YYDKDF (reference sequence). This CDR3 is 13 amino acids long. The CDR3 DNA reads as TGTGCCACCAGCAGAGGGTTAACAGATACGCAGTATTTT. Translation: CATSRGLTDTQYF.

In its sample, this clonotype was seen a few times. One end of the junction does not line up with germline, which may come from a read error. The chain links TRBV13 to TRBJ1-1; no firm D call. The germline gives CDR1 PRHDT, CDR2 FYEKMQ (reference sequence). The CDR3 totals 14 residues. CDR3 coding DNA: TGTGCCAGCAGCTTAGATGGTGGAAGAGCTGAAACTTTCTTT. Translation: CASSLDGGRAETFF. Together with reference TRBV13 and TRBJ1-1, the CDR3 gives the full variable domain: AAGVIQSPRHLIKEKRETATLKCYPIPRHDTVYWYQQGPGQDPQFLISFYEKMQSDKGSIPDRFSAQQFSDYHSELNMSSLELGDSALYFCASSLDGGRAETFFGQGTRLTVV.

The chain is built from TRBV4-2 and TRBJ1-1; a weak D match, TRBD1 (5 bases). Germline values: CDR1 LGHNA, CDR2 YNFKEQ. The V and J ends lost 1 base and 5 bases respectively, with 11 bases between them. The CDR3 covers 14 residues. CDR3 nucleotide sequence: TGTGCCAGCAGCCAAGGACTGGAGGGGACTGAAGCTTTCTTT. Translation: CASSQGLEGTEAFF.

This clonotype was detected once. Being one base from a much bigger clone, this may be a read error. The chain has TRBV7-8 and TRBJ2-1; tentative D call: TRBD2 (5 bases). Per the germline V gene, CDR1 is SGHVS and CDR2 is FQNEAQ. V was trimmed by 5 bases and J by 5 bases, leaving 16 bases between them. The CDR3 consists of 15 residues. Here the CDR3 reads CASSHHGVGNNEQFF. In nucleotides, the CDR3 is TGTGCCAGCAGCCACCACGGAGTCGGGAACAATGAGCAGTTCTTC. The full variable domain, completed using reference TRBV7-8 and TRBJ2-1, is GAGVSQSPRYKVAKRGQDVALRCDPISGHVSLFWYQQALGQGPEFLTYFQNEAQLDKSGLPSDRFFAERPEGSVSTLKIQRTQQEDSAVYLCASSHHGVGNNEQFFGPGTRLTVL.

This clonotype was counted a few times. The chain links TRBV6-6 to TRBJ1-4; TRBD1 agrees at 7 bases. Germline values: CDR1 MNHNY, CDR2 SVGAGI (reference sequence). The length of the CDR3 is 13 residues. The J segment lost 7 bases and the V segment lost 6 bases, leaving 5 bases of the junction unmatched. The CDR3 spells CASSPRQGEKLFF. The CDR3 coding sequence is TGTGCCAGCAGCCCACGACAGGGTGAAAAACTGTTTTTT.

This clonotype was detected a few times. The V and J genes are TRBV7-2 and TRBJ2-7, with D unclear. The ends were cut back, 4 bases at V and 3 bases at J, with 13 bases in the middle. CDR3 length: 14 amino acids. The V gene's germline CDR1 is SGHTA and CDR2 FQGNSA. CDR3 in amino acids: CASSSSGARYEQYF. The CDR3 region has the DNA TGTGCCAGCAGCTCCTCGGGTGCCCGCTACGAGCAGTACTTC.

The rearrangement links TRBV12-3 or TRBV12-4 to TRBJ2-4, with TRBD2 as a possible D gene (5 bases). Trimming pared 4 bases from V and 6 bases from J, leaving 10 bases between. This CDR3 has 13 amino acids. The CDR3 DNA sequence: TGTGCCAGCAGTTCCGGGGTGCTAAACATTCAGTACTTC. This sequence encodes CASSSGVLNIQYF.

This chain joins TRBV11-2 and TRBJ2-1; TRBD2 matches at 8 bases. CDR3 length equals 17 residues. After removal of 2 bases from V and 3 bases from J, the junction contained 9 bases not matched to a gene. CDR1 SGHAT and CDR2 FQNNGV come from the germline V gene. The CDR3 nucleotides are TGTGCCAGCAGCTTAATCCCAGCGGGAGCCCTCTACAATGAGCAGTTCTTC. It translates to CASSLIPAGALYNEQFF.

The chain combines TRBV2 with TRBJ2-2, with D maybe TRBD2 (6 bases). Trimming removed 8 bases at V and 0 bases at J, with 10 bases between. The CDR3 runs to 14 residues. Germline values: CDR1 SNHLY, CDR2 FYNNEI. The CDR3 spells CASERAANTGELFF. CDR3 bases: TGTGCCAGCGAGCGGGCGGCGAACACCGGGGAGCTGTTTTTT.

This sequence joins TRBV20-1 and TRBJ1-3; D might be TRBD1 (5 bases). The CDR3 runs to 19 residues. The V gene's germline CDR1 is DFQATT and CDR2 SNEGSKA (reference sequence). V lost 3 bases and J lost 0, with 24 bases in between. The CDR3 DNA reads TGCAGTGCTAGCCGGACCGGGACGGAATATCTTCGCTCTGGAAACACCATATATTTT. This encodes CSASRTGTEYLRSGNTIYF.

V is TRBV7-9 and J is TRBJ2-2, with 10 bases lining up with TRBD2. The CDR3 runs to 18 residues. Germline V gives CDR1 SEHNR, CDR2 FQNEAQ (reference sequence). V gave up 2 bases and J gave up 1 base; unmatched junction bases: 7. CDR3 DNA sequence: TGTGCCAGCAGCTTAATGGCGGGGACTAGCGAGAACACCGGGGAGCTGTTTTTT. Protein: CASSLMAGTSENTGELFF.

CDR3 in DNA: TGTGCCAGCAGTTTACCAGAGGACGCCTCCTACAATGAGCAGTTCTTC. It specifies CASSLPEDASYNEQFF. This chain uses TRBV28 with TRBJ2-1; D not certain. Germline-derived CDR1 and CDR2 are MDHEN and SYDVKM. The CDR3 totals 16 residues. V was trimmed by 2 bases and J by 0 bases, leaving 11 bases between them.

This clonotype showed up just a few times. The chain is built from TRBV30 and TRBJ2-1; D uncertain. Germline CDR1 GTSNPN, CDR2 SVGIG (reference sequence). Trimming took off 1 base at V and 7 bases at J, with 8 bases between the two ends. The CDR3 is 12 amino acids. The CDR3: CAWSGTQNEQFF. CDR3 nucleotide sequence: TGTGCCTGGAGTGGGACCCAGAATGAGCAGTTCTTC.

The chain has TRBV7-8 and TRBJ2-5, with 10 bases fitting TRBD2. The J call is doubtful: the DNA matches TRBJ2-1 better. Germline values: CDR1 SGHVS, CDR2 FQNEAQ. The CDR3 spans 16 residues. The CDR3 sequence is CASSDRILAGAREQFF. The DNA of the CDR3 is TGTGCCAGCAGCGATAGGATCCTAGCGGGAGCTCGGGAGCAGTTCTTC.

CDR3 sequence reads: CASASGYYEQYF. The CDR3 DNA is TGTGCCAGCGCTAGCGGATACTACGAGCAGTACTTC. This chain uses TRBV7-9 with TRBJ2-7; 7 nucleotides match TRBD2. The CDR3 totals 12 residues. V lost 8 bases and J lost 3; bases outside the gene matches: 4. Germline V lookup: CDR1 SEHNR, CDR2 FQNEAQ (reference sequence).

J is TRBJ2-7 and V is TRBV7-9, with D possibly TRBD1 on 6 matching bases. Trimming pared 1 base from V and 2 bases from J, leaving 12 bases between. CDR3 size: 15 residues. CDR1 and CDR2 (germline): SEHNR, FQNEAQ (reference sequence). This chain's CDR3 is CASSLDWTDTYEQYF. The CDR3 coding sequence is TGTGCCAGCAGCTTAGACTGGACAGACACCTACGAGCAGTACTTC.